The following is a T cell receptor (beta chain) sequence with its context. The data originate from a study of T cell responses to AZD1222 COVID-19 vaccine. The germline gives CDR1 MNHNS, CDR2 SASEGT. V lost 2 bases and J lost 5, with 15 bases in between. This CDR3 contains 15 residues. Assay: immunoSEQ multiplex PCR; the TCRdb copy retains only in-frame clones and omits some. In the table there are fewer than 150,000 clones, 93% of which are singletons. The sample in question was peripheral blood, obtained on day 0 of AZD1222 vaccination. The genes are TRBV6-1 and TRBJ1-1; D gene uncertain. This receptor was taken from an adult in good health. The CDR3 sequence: CASSETIDLGTEAFF. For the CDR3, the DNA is TGTGCCAGCAGTGAAACGATCGACCTTGGGACTGAAGCTTTCTTT.